This T cell receptor beta chain derives from a study of control samples from healthy donors and cancer patients. CDR1 is MNHNS and CDR2 is SASEGT in the germline V gene. V was pared by 1 base and J by 4 bases, with 14 bases between. The CDR3 extends over 16 amino acids. Profiling relied on immunoSEQ multiplex PCR, and the TCRdb table lists in-frame clones only, not all of them. The repertoire holds 100,000 to 150,000 clones, with around 92% as singletons. This rearrangement joins TRBV6-1 to TRBJ1-3; D perhaps matches TRBD1 (5 bases). The origin of this receptor is a man aged 80 or over with head and neck cancer. Input material: PBMCs. CDR3 sequence reads: CASSEGGRGRGNTIYF. The CDR3 nucleotides are TGTGCCAGCAGTGAAGGAGGAAGGGGTCGGGGAAACACCATATATTTT.